This TCR beta chain was sequenced during a study of blood T cell repertoires in COVID-19. Study-wide context: Some COVID-19 samples were acute and others convalescent; all came from the United States, Italy and Spain.

The protocol was immunoSEQ multiplex PCR, while the TCRdb copy is restricted to in-frame clones and leaves out a portion. The table shows about 190,000 clones, with roughly four fifths occurring only once. There are 16 residues in the CDR3. Germline V gene lookup returns CDR1 MNHNS and CDR2 SASEGT. V was clipped by 3 bases and J by 3 bases, with 17 bases between them. This clonotype was obtained from a woman aged 40 to 50 with acute or convalescent COVID-19. Sequenced sample: peripheral blood. The rearrangement uses TRBV6-1 and TRBJ2-5; maybe TRBD2 (6 bases). The CDR3 nucleotides read TGTGCCAGCAGTGATCAGTATGGAGGGTACGAAGAGACCCAGTACTTC. Translated: CASSDQYGGYEETQYF.